This T cell receptor (beta chain) was documented in a study of OX40 agonist ivuxolimab in advanced cancers. For this clone: What it recognizes is unknown.

Individuals having autoimmune disease history or systemic immunosuppression were not enrolled. Study-level findings and limits: CD8+ T cells were the subset that, on average, had more expanded clones than CD4+.

Some clones are missing from TCRdb's copy, which holds only in-frame ones; the method was immunoSEQ multiplex PCR. Here the sample spans about 98,000 clones, 75% to 90% being singletons. This material consisted of CD4+ or CD8+ T cells sorted from blood, taken in a trial of the OX40 agonist ivuxolimab. This sequence was found in an adult with an advanced solid tumor such as melanoma, head and neck, liver or kidney cancer.

The CDR3 bases are TGTGCCAGCAGCATCAGAGCGGGGGGGTTGAACACTGAAGCTTTCTTT. Its protein is CASSIRAGGLNTEAFF. J is TRBJ1-1 and V is TRBV13, with D possibly being TRBD1 (5 bases). This CDR3 region has 16 residues. The V and J ends lost 5 bases and 0 bases respectively, with 16 bases between them. Germline loops: CDR1 PRHDT, CDR2 FYEKMQ (reference sequence).